These T cell receptor beta chains were read from a single sample in a study of blood T cells in healthy people across ages. MiXCR was run by TCRdb on the 5' RACE reads, yielding one entry per CDR3 protein. The sample shows about a million distinct CDR3 sequences, more than 30% of them seen only once. The sample was blood. The origin of the receptors is a man aged 18 to 35 in good health. Both conserved end residues are part of each CDR3. Each record gives: J gene, V gene, CDR3 length, clone size, D gene, CDR3 protein, CDR3 DNA. A D gene is named only where the DNA matches it firmly. A clone size is listed for some rows: how often the clone was seen (once, few, many), or a class if it is expanded.

TRBJ1-2 | TRBV20-1 | 12 | . | . | CSAPPAPGGYTF | TGCAGTGCTCCCCCGGCCCCCGGCGGCTACACCTTC
TRBJ2-3 | TRBV6-2/TRBV6-3 | 15 | few | TRBD2 | CASSWTSGVSDTQYF | TGTGCCAGCAGTTGGACTAGCGGGGTATCAGATACGCAGTATTTT
TRBJ1-2 | TRBV20-1 | 14 | . | . | CSASQKTWMGGYTF | TGCAGTGCTTCCCAAAAGACATGGATGGGGGGCTACACCTTC
TRBJ1-5 | TRBV20-1 | 12 | few | . | CSGTQGQQPQHF | TGCAGTGGCACACAGGGTCAGCAGCCCCAGCATTTT
TRBJ2-1 | TRBV7-9 | 16 | few | TRBD2 | CASSLSVLAGYNEQFF | TGTGCCAGCAGCTTATCGGTACTAGCGGGGTACAATGAGCAGTTCTTC
TRBJ2-7 | TRBV7-6 | 16 | few | TRBD1 | CASSLESGQGGYEQYF | TGTGCCAGCAGCTTAGAGTCGGGACAGGGCGGTTACGAGCAGTACTTC
TRBJ2-3 | TRBV9 | 13 | . | . | CASSAGNPDAQYF | TGTGCCAGCAGCGCGGGTAACCCAGATGCGCAGTATTTT
TRBJ2-1 | TRBV4-2 | 19 | . | . | CASGYGLAGRASSYNEQFF | TGTGCCAGCGGCTACGGTTTGGCAGGACGGGCCAGCTCCTACAATGAGCAGTTCTTC
TRBJ1-2 | TRBV7-9 | 16 | . | TRBD1 | CASSSGQGPRGYGYTF | TGTGCCAGCAGCTCGGGACAGGGGCCTCGGGGATATGGCTACACCTTC
TRBJ2-5 | TRBV6-6 | 16 | . | . | CASSYSGGLYQETQYF | TGTGCCAGCAGTTACTCCGGGGGACTCTACCAAGAGACCCAGTACTTC
TRBJ2-1 | TRBV7-3 | 16 | . | TRBD2 | CASSLNGGGLQETQFF | TGTGCCAGCAGCTTAAATGGGGGGGGACTTCAAGAGACCCAGTTCTTC
TRBJ2-3 | TRBV20-1 | 13 | . | TRBD2 | CSAAGGTTDTQYF | TGCAGTGCTGCGGGGGGGACCACAGATACGCAGTATTTT
TRBJ2-7 | TRBV21-1 | 15 | few | . | CASSKGDSGNHEQYF | TGTGCCAGCAGCAAAGGGGACTCAGGGAATCACGAGCAGTACTTC
TRBJ2-1 | TRBV7-6 | 13 | . | . | CASSPKRYNEQFF | TGTGCCAGCAGCCCGAAGAGGTACAATGAGCAGTTCTTC
TRBJ1-2 | TRBV9 | 15 | few | TRBD1 | CASSMTGSAGYGYTF | TGTGCCAGCAGCATGACAGGGAGCGCCGGCTATGGCTACACCTTC
TRBJ2-3 | TRBV12-3/TRBV12-4 | 15 | . | TRBD2 | CASSRTSLGTDTQYF | TGTGCCAGCAGTCGGACTAGCCTGGGGACAGATACGCAGTATTTT
TRBJ2-3 | TRBV6-5 | 11 | . | TRBD2 | CAIGRKDTQYF | TGTGCCATCGGGAGGAAAGATACGCAGTATTTT
TRBJ1-4 | TRBV20-1 | 13 | few | . | CSAARTANEKLFF | TGCAGTGCTGCCCGGACAGCGAATGAAAAACTGTTTTTT
TRBJ2-6 | TRBV29-1 | 13 | . | . | CSTGSSGANVLTF | TGCAGCACCGGAAGCTCTGGGGCCAACGTCCTGACTTTC
TRBJ1-1 | TRBV4-2 | 17 | . | TRBD1 | CASSRLGQGGLDTEAFF | TGTGCCAGCAGCCGATTGGGGCAGGGGGGCTTAGACACTGAAGCTTTCTTT
TRBJ1-1 | TRBV6-5 | 15 | . | . | CASSYLEAGADEAFF | TGTGCCAGCAGTTACCTGGAGGCAGGGGCGGATGAAGCTTTCTTT
TRBJ2-6 | TRBV7-9 | 17 | few | . | CASSFPQWRSGANVLTF | TGTGCCAGCAGCTTCCCCCAATGGAGGTCTGGGGCCAACGTCCTGACTTTC
TRBJ2-1 | TRBV7-8 | 20 | . | TRBD2 | CASSPLPFRSGTSVPNEQFF | TGTGCCAGCAGCCCGCTCCCATTCCGCAGTGGGACTAGCGTTCCCAATGAGCAGTTCTTC
TRBJ2-5 | TRBV13 | 14 | . | . | CASSLEGGLETQYF | TGTGCCAGCAGCTTAGAGGGGGGGCTAGAGACCCAGTACTTC
TRBJ2-1 | TRBV6-6 | 17 | . | . | CASSYSIRGAGYNEQFF | TGTGCCAGCAGTTACTCAATACGGGGGGCCGGCTACAATGAGCAGTTCTTC
TRBJ1-4 | TRBV9 | 15 | . | . | CASSPNLATNGKLFF | TGTGCCAGCAGCCCGAACCTTGCAACTAATGGAAAACTGTTTTTT
TRBJ2-7 | TRBV7-9 | 16 | . | . | CASSLAGYPSTGEQYF | TGTGCCAGCAGCTTAGCAGGGTACCCCTCTACGGGCGAGCAGTACTTC
TRBJ1-1 | TRBV7-9 | 15 | . | . | CASSIRSGINTEAFF | TGTGCCAGCAGCATACGCTCAGGCATTAACACTGAAGCTTTCTTT
TRBJ2-7 | TRBV29-1 | 12 | . | . | CSVEDLSREQYF | TGCAGCGTTGAAGATCTCAGCCGCGAGCAGTACTTC
TRBJ2-3 | TRBV6-1 | 15 | . | . | CASSERDGPTDTQYF | TGTGCCAGCAGTGAGAGGGACGGACCCACAGATACGCAGTATTTT
TRBJ1-4 | TRBV12-5 | 17 | . | TRBD1 | CASGFRDRGSTNEKLFF | TGTGCTAGTGGTTTCCGGGACAGGGGCTCAACTAATGAAAAACTGTTTTTT
TRBJ2-1 | TRBV12-3/TRBV12-4 | 18 | . | TRBD2 | CASSSLPTSGGTYNEQFF | TGTGCCAGCAGTTCCCTGCCGACTAGCGGGGGAACCTACAATGAGCAGTTCTTC
TRBJ2-2 | TRBV6-2/TRBV6-3 | 18 | . | . | CASSYPPWGLRDTGELFF | TGTGCCAGCAGTTACCCTCCTTGGGGCCTCCGCGACACCGGGGAGCTGTTTTTT
TRBJ2-7 | TRBV6-6 | 15 | . | . | CASSYSAEGHASQYF | TGTGCCAGCAGTTACTCTGCGGAAGGTCATGCGTCCCAGTACTTC
TRBJ2-3 | TRBV27 | 16 | . | . | CASSLRTAPRPDTQYF | TGTGCCAGCAGCCTAAGGACAGCCCCGCGACCGGATACGCAGTATTTT
TRBJ1-1 | TRBV9 | 16 | . | . | CASSAKGAGSNTEAFF | TGTGCCAGCAGCGCCAAAGGAGCCGGCAGCAACACTGAAGCTTTCTTT
TRBJ2-1 | TRBV20-1 | 20 | . | TRBD2 | CSARAGGGLADYYSYNEQFF | TGCAGTGCTAGAGCGGGAGGGGGACTAGCGGATTATTACTCCTACAATGAGCAGTTCTTC
TRBJ1-2 | TRBV6-5 | 13 | few | . | CASSYEGFYGYTF | TGTGCCAGCAGTTACGAGGGATTCTATGGCTACACCTTC
TRBJ1-2 | TRBV15 | 12 | few | . | CATSRANYGYTF | TGTGCCACCAGTCGGGCTAACTATGGCTACACCTTC
TRBJ2-7 | TRBV25-1 | 14 | . | TRBD2 | CASSVTSAYNEQYF | TGTGCCAGCAGTGTTACTAGCGCCTACAATGAGCAGTACTTC
TRBJ1-4 | TRBV5-1 | 15 | . | . | CASSLEVGANEKLFF | TGCGCCAGCAGCTTGGAAGTAGGAGCGAATGAAAAACTGTTTTTT
TRBJ1-1 | TRBV11-2 | 17 | . | . | CASSLVGEGTLNTEAFF | TGTGCCAGCAGCTTAGTCGGGGAGGGGACCTTGAACACTGAAGCTTTCTTT
TRBJ2-3 | TRBV4-3 | 17 | . | TRBD2 | CASSQVASSGSSDTQYF | TGCGCCAGCAGCCAAGTCGCGTCTAGCGGGTCGTCAGATACGCAGTATTTT
TRBJ2-7 | TRBV6-5 | 13 | many | . | CASYQDAPYEQYF | TGTGCCAGCTACCAGGACGCACCCTACGAGCAGTACTTC
TRBJ1-1 | TRBV9 | 13 | many | . | CASSSGLNTEAFF | TGTGCCAGCAGCTCCGGACTGAACACTGAAGCTTTCTTT
TRBJ1-4 | TRBV6-5 | 18 | once | TRBD1 | CASSTDRVDQGTNEKLFF | TGTGCCAGCAGTACCGACAGGGTCGATCAGGGAACTAATGAAAAACTGTTTTTT
TRBJ2-7 | TRBV5-1 | 13 | . | . | CASSPPQGTQQYF | TGCGCCAGCAGCCCACCACAAGGGACTCAGCAGTACTTC
TRBJ1-1 | TRBV7-9 | 13 | . | . | CASSYRQDTEAFF | TGTGCCAGCAGCTACCGACAGGACACTGAAGCTTTCTTT
TRBJ2-2 | TRBV12-3/TRBV12-4 | 17 | few | . | CASSLGQPDRGTGELFF | TGTGCCAGCAGTTTAGGGCAGCCCGATCGAGGGACCGGGGAGCTGTTTTTT
TRBJ2-6 | TRBV20-1 | 13 | . | . | CSALRSGANVLTF | TGCAGTGCTTTACGCTCTGGGGCCAACGTCCTGACTTTC
TRBJ1-6 | TRBV7-2 | 12 | few | TRBD1 | CASTNRGSPLHF | TGTGCCAGCACCAACAGGGGGTCACCCCTCCACTTT
TRBJ1-3 | TRBV10-3 | 14 | . | . | CAISDRGSIGTIYF | TGTGCCATCAGTGATAGAGGCAGCATCGGCACCATATATTTT
TRBJ2-1 | TRBV6-1 | 15 | . | . | CASSGAARGRGEQFF | TGTGCCAGCAGTGGAGCCGCGCGAGGGCGAGGTGAGCAGTTCTTC
TRBJ2-5 | TRBV12-3/TRBV12-4 | 18 | few | . | CASTASRRDTLYQETQYF | TGTGCCAGCACCGCTAGTCGCCGGGACACTTTGTACCAAGAGACCCAGTACTTC
TRBJ1-6 | TRBV21-1 | 19 | few | . | CASSTPDRVRFSYNSPLHF | TGTGCCAGCAGCACCCCGGACCGAGTCAGATTCTCCTATAATTCACCCCTCCACTTT